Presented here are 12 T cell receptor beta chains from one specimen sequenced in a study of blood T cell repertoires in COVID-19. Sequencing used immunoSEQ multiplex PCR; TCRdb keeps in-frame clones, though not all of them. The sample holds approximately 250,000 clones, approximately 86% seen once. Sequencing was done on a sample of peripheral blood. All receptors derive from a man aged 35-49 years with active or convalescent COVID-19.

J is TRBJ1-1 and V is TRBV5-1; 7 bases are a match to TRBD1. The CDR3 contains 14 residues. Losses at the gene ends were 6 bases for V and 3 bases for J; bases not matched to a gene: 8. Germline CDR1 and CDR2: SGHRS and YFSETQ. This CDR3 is CASNPSGTDTEAFF. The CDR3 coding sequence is TGCGCCAGCAACCCCTCCGGGACAGACACTGAAGCTTTCTTT.

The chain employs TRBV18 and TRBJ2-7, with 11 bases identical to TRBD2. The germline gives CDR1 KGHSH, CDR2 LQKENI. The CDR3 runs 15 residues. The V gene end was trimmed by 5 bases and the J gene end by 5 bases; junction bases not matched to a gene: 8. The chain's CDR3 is CASSTGLAGTDEQYF. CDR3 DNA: TGTGCCAGCTCAACAGGACTAGCGGGTACGGACGAGCAGTACTTC.

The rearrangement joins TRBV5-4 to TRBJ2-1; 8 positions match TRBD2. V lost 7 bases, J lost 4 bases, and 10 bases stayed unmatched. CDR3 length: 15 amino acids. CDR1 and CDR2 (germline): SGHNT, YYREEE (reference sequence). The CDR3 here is CASESGTRSYNEQFF. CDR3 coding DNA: TGTGCCAGCGAATCAGGGACTAGATCTTACAATGAGCAGTTCTTC. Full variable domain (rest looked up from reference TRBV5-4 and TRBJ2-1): ETGVTQSPTHLIKTRGQQVTLRCSSQSGHNTVSWYQQALGQGPQFIFQYYREEENGRGNFPPRFSGLQFPNYSSELNVNALELDDSALYLCASESGTRSYNEQFFGPGTRLTVL.

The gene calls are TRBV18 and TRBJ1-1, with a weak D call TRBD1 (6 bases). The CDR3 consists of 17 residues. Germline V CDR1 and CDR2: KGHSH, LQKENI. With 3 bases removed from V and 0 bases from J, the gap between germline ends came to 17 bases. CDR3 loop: CASSPLETGSMNTEAFF. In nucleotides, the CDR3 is TGTGCCAGCTCACCCCTGGAGACAGGTTCCATGAACACTGAAGCTTTCTTT.

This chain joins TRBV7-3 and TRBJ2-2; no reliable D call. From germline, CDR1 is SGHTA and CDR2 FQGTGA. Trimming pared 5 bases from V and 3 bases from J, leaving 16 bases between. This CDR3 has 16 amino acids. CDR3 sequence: CASSPEWALHTGELFF. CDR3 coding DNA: TGTGCCAGCAGCCCCGAGTGGGCTTTGCACACCGGGGAGCTGTTTTTT.

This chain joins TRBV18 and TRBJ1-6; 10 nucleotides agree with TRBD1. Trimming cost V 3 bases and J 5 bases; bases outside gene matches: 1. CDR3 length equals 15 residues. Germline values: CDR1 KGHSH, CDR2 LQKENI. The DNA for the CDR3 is TGTGCCAGCTCACCCGGGACAGGGGATAATTCACCCCTCCACTTT. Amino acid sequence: CASSPGTGDNSPLHF.

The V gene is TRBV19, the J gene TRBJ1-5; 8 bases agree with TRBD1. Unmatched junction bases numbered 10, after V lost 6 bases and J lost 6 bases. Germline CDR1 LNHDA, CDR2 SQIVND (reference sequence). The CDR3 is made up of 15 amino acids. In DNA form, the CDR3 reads TGTGCCAGTAGCCCTGACAGGGGAAGGATTCAGCCCCAGCATTTT. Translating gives CASSPDRGRIQPQHF. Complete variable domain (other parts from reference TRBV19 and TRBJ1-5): DGGITQSPKYLFRKEGQNVTLSCEQNLNHDAMYWYRQDPGQGLRLIYYSQIVNDFQKGDIAEGYSVSREKKESFPLTVTSAQKNPTAFYLCASSPDRGRIQPQHFGDGTRLSIL.

CDR3: CTSSSEVTGQGLLWEKLFF. The CDR3 nucleotides are TGCACCAGCAGCTCGGAAGTCACGGGACAGGGCTTATTATGGGAAAAACTGTTTTTT. V gene TRBV1 combines with J gene TRBJ1-4; the table calls TRBD1, which could not be checked here. TRBV1 is assigned pseudogene status. The CDR3 contains 19 residues.

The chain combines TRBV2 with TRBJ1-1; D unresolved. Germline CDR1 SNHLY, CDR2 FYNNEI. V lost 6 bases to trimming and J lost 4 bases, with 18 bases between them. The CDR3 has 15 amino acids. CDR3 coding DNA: TGTGCCAGCAGCCAGTACCTGGGCGGGATCACTGAAGCTTTCTTT. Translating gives CASSQYLGGITEAFF.

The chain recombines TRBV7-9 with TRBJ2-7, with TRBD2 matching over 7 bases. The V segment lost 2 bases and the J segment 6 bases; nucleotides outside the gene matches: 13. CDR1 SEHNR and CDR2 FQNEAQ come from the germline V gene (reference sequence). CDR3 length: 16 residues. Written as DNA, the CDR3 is TGTGCCAGCAGCTTACCGAGCGGGGCCAAAAGCGGCGAGCAGTACTTC. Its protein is CASSLPSGAKSGEQYF.

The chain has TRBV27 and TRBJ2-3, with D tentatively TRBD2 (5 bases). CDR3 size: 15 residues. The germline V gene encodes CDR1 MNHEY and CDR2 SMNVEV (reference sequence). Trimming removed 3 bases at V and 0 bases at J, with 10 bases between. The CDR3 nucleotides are TGTGCCAGCAGTTTCAGCGGAGGAAGCACAGATACGCAGTATTTT. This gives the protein CASSFSGGSTDTQYF.

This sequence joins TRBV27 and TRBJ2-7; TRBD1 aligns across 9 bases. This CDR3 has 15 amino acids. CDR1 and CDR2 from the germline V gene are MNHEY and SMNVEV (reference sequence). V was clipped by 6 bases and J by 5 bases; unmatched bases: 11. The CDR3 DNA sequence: TGTGCCAGCAGCCCTGGACAGGGGACAACAGACGAGCAGTACTTC. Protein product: CASSPGQGTTDEQYF.